This record covers a single T cell receptor beta chain. The antigen is unknown. The entry originates in a study of neurological immune-mediated disorders. CDR1 LNHDA and CDR2 SQIVND come from the germline V gene (reference sequence). V was pared by 7 bases and J by 0 bases, with 7 bases between. This CDR3 has 13 amino acids. Study findings and constraints: Sharing of CDR3 amino acid sequences among expanded clones across subjects was absent, suggesting private repertoires in all groups. HTLV-1-associated myelopathy had the most TCR clonal expansion, while multiple sclerosis had the least, a level that fell below healthy controls.

From 2 million PBMCs stored at -80 C, the unsorted libraries were generated. A single run covered 15-18 subjects with over 190 million TCR-beta sequences. Each CDR3 protein gets one entry after TCRdb re-called the 5' RACE reads with MiXCR. The repertoire holds 50,000 to 75,000 distinct CDR3 sequences, approximately 11% seen once, with 9.5% to 12% in the top ten. Input material: PBMCs. The receptor's source is a woman in her sixties or seventies with HTLV-1-associated myelopathy (HAM/TSP). This chain uses TRBV19 with TRBJ1-3; D call uncertain. CDR3 bases: TGTGCCAGTAAGACCGGCTCTGGAAACACCATATATTTT. Translated: CASKTGSGNTIYF.